This T cell receptor (beta chain) was obtained from a study of blood T cell repertoires in COVID-19. From germline, CDR1 is MGHDK and CDR2 SYGVNS. V lost 4 bases to trimming and J lost 0 bases; unmatched junction nucleotides: 9. This CDR3 is 17 amino acids long. The method was immunoSEQ multiplex PCR; TCRdb's version includes in-frame clones alone and lacks a portion of them. The profile shows 400,000 or so clones, approximately 88% of them singletons. The chain recombines TRBV25-1 with TRBJ2-3; 8 bases agree with TRBD2. This clonotype was obtained from a woman aged 40 to 50 with acute COVID-19. The sequenced material came from PBMCs or T cells enriched from blood (not recorded which). The CDR3 sequence is CASSALRAGASTDTQYF. CDR3 DNA sequence: TGTGCCAGCAGTGCCCTACGAGCGGGGGCTAGCACAGATACGCAGTATTTT.